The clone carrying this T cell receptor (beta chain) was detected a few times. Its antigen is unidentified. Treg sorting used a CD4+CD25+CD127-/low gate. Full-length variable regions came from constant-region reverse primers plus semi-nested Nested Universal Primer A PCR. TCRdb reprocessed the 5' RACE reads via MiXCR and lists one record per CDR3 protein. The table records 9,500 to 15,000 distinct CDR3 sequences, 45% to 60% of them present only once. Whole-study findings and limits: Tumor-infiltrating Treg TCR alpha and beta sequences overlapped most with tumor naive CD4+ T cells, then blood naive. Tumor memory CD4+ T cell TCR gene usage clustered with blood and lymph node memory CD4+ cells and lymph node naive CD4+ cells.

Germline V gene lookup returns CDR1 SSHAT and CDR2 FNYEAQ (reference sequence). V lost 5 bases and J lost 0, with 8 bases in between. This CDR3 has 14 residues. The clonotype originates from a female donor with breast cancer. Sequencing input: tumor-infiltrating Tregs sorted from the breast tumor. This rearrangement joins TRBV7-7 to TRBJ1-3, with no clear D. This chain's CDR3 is CASSRDSSGNTIYF. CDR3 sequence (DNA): TGTGCCAGCAGCCGAGACTCCTCTGGAAACACCATATATTTT.